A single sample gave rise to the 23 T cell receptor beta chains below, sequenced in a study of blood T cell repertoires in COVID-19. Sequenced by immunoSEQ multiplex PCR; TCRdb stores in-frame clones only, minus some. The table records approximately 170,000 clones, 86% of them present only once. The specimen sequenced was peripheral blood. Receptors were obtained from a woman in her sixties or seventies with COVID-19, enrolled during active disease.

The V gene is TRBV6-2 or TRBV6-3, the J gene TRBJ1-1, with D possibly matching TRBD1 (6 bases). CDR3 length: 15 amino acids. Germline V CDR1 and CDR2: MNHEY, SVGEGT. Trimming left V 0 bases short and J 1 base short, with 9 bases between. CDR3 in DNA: TGTGCCAGCAGTTACTCGCGGACAGAGAACACTGAAGCTTTCTTT. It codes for CASSYSRTENTEAFF.

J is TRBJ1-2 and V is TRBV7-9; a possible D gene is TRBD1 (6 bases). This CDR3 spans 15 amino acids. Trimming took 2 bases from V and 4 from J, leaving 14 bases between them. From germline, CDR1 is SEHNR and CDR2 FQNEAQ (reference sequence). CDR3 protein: CASSLTGSEGYGYTF. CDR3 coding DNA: TGTGCCAGCAGCTTAACAGGGAGTGAGGGCTATGGCTACACCTTC.

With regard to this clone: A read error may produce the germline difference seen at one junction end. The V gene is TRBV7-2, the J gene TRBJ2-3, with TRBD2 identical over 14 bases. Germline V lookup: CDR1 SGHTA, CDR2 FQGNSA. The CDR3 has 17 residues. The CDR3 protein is CASSLATSGRGSDTQYF. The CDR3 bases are TGTGCCAGCAGCCTAGCGACTAGCGGGAGGGGGTCAGATACGCAGTATTTT.

The CDR3 region is CASSPRQGRTEQYF. The CDR3 bases are TGTGCCAGTAGTCCCCGACAGGGTAGGACCGAGCAGTACTTC. The chain is built from TRBV19 and TRBJ2-7; 7 bases match TRBD1. Germline V CDR1 and CDR2: LNHDA, SQIVND (reference sequence). The length of the CDR3 is 14 residues. The ends lost 5 bases at V and 6 bases at J; junction bases unmatched: 10.

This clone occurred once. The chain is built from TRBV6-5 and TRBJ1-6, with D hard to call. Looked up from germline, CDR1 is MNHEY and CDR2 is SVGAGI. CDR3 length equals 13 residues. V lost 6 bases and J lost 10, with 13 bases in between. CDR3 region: CASSSLSISPLHF. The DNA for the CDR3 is TGTGCCAGCAGCTCTCTATCTATCTCACCCCTCCACTTT.

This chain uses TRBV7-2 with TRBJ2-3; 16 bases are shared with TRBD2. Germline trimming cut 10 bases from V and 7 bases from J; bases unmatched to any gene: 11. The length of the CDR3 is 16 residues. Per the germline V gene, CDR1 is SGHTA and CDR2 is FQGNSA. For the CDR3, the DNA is TGTGCCATCCGGGGGGGACTAGCGGGAGGGACAAATACGCAGTATTTT. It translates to CAIRGGLAGGTNTQYF.

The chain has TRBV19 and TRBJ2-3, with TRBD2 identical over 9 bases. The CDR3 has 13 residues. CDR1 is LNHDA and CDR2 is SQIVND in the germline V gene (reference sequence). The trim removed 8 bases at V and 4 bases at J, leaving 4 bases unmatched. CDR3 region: CASRGLAADTQYF. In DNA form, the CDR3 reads TGTGCCAGTCGGGGACTAGCAGCAGATACGCAGTATTTT.

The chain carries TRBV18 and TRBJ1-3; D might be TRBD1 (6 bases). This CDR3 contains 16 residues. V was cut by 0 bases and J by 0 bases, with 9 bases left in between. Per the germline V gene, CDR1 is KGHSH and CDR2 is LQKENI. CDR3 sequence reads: CASSPPQGPSGNTIYF. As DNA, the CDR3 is TGTGCCAGCTCACCACCTCAGGGGCCCTCTGGAAACACCATATATTTT.

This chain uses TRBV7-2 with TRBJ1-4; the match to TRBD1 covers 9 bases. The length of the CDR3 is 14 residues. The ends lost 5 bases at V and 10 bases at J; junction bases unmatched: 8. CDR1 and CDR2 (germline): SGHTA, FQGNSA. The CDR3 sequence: CASSRDRDMRKLFF. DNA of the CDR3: TGTGCCAGCAGCCGGGACAGGGATATGCGAAAACTGTTTTTT. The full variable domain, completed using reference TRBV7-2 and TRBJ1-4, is GAGVSQSPSNKVTEKGKDVELRCDPISGHTALYWYRQSLGQGLEFLIYFQGNSAPDKSGLPSDRFSAERTGGSVSTLTIQRTQQEDSAVYLCASSRDRDMRKLFFGSGTQLSVL.

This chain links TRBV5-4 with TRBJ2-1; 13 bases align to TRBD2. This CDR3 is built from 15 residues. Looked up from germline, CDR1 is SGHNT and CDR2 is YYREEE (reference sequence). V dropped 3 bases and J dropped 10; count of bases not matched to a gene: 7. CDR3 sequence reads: CASSSIGLAGEEQFF. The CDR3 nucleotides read TGTGCCAGCAGCTCGATAGGACTAGCGGGAGAGGAGCAGTTCTTC.

The CDR3 DNA is TGTGCCAGCAGCCAGCTAGCGGGGAATTTCTACGAGCAGTACTTC. Amino acid sequence: CASSQLAGNFYEQYF. V gene TRBV7-2 combines with J gene TRBJ2-7; 9 bases align to TRBD2. Trimming took 5 bases from V and 3 from J; bases not matched to a gene: 8. CDR3 size: 15 residues. CDR1 and CDR2 from the germline V gene are SGHTA and FQGNSA. Variable domain in full (rest from reference TRBV7-2 and TRBJ2-7): GAGVSQSPSNKVTEKGKDVELRCDPISGHTALYWYRQSLGQGLEFLIYFQGNSAPDKSGLPSDRFSAERTGGSVSTLTIQRTQQEDSAVYLCASSQLAGNFYEQYFGPGTRLTVT.

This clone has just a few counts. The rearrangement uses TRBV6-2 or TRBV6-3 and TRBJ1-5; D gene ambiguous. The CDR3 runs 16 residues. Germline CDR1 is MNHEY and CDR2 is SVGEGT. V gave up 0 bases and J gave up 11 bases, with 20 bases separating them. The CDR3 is CASSYSMARVVRAQHF. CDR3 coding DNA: TGTGCCAGCAGTTACTCGATGGCACGGGTCGTTCGGGCCCAGCATTTT.

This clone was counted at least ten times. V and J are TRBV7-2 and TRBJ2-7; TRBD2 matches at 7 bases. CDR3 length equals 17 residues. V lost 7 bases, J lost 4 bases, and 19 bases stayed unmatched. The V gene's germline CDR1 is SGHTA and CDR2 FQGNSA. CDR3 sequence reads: CASKPGGASGSKYEQYF. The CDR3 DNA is TGTGCCAGCAAACCAGGAGGGGCTAGCGGTTCAAAATACGAGCAGTACTTC.

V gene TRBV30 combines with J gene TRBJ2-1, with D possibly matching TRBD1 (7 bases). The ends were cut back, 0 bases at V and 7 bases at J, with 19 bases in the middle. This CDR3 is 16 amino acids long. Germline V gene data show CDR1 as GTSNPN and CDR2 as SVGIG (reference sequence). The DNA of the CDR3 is TGTGCCTGGAGTGTTGCAGGGGGATGGGGGACTAATGAGCAGTTCTTC. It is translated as CAWSVAGGWGTNEQFF.

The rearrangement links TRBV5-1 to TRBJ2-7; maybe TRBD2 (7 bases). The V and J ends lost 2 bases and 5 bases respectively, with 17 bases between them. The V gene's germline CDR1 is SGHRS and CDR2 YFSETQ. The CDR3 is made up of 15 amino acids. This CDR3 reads CASSLAGMGAHEQYF. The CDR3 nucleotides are TGCGCCAGCAGCTTAGCGGGGATGGGGGCCCACGAGCAGTACTTC.

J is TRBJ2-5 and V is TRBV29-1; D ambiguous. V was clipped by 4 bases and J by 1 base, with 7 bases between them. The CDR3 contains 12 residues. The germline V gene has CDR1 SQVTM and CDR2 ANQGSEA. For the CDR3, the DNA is TGCAGCGTTGTGGTGAGCCAAGAGACCCAGTACTTC. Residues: CSVVVSQETQYF.

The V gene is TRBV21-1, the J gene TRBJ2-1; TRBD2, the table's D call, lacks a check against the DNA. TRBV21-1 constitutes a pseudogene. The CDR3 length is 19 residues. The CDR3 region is CASSKEDGRALSPYNEQFF. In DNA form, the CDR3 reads TGTGCCAGCAGCAAAGAAGACGGGAGGGCCCTCAGCCCCTACAATGAGCAGTTCTTC.

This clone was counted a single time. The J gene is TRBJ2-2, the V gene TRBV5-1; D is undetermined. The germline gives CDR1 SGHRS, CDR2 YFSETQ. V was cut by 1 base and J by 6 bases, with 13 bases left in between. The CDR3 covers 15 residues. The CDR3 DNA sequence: TGCGCCAGCAGCTTGCAGACCTGGGCGTCCGGGGAGCTGTTTTTT. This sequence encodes CASSLQTWASGELFF.

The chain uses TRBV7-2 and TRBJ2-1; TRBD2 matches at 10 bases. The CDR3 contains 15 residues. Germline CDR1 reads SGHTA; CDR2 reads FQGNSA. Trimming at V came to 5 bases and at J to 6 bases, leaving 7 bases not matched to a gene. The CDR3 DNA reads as TGTGCCAGCAGCCACGCCGGGACTAGCGTCAATGAGCAGTTCTTC. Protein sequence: CASSHAGTSVNEQFF.

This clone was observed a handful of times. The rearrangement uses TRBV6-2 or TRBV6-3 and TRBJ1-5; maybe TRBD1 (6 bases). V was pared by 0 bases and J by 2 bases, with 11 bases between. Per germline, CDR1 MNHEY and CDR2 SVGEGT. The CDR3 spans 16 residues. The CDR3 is CASSYSGATGNQPQHF. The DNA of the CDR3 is TGTGCCAGCAGTTACTCGGGGGCGACTGGCAATCAGCCCCAGCATTTT.

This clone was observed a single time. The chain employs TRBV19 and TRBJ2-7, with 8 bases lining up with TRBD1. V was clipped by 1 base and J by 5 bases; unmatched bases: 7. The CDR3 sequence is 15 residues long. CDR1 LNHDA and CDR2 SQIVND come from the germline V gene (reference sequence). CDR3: CASSIAGQGIDEQYF. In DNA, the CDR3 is TGTGCCAGTAGTATAGCAGGACAGGGAATCGACGAGCAGTACTTC.

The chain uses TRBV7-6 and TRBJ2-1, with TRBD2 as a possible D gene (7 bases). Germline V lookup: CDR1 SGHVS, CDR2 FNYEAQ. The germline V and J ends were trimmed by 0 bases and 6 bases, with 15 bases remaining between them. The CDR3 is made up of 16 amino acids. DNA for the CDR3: TGTGCCAGCAGCTTAGCGCTAGCGGAGGGGGGCAATGAGCAGTTCTTC. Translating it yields CASSLALAEGGNEQFF.

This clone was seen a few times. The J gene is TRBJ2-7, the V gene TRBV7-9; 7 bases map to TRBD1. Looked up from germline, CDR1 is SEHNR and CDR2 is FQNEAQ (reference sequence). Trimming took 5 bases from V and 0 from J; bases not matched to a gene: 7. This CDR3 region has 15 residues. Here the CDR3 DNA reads TGTGCCAGCAGCCAGGGACAGCCGAGCTCCTACGAGCAGTACTTC. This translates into CASSQGQPSSYEQYF.